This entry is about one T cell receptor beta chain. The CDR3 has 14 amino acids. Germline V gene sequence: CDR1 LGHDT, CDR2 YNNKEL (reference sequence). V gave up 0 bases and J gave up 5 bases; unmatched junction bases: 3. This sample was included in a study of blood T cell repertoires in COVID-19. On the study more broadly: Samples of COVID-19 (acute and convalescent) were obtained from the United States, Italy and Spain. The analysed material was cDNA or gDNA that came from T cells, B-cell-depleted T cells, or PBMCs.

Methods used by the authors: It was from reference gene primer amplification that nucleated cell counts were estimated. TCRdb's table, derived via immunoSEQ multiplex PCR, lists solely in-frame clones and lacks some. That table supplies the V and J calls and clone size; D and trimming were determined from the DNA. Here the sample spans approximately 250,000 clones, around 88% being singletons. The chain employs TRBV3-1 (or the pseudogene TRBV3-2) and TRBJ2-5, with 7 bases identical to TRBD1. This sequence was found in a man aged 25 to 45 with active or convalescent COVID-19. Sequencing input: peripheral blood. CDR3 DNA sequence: TGTGCCAGCAGCCAAGATGTCAGGGGGGAGACCCAGTACTTC. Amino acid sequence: CASSQDVRGETQYF.